This T cell receptor (beta chain) was profiled in a study of shared clonotypes between healthy human individuals. Here immunoSEQ multiplex PCR was the method, and the copy in TCRdb shows in-frame clones only, minus some. The data contain 2 million to 3 million clones, approximately 93% of them singletons. The sequencing input was naive CD4+ T cells from PBMCs. Described subset: CD45RA+ positively selected. The sequence was collected from a man in his late teens or twenties in good health. Some clones in this sample may be carry-over from other donors' samples.

The CDR3 sequence is CAWRGADTQYF. CDR3 DNA sequence: TGTGCCTGGAGGGGAGCAGATACGCAGTATTTT. The chain combines TRBV30 with TRBJ2-3; perhaps TRBD2 as D (5 bases). Deletions cut 3 bases from V and 4 bases from J, with 5 bases between. This CDR3 has 11 amino acids. Looked up from germline, CDR1 is GTSNPN and CDR2 is SVGIG (reference sequence).